The sequence of this T cell receptor beta chain was determined in a study of shared clonotypes between healthy human individuals. Study as a whole: A donor's plate count was three for CD4 naive and three for CD4 memory; CD8 naive had two and CD8 memory one.

Only in-frame clones appear in the TCRdb table, and some are missing; sequencing was by immunoSEQ multiplex PCR. The sample consists of a few million clones, around 95% of them appearing once. Input material: naive CD4+ T cells sorted from blood. Subset in this sample: CD45RA+ positively selected. The source is a man in his late teens or twenties in good health.

CDR3 nucleotides: TGTGCCAGCAGCTTCCCAGGGGTCGTTGCCGGGGAGCTGTTTTTT. This translates into CASSFPGVVAGELFF. The chain couples TRBV7-2 to TRBJ2-2, with D perhaps TRBD1 (6 bases). V lost 3 bases and J lost 6, with 14 bases in between. The CDR3 length is 15 residues. Germline CDR1 reads SGHTA; CDR2 reads FQGNSA.